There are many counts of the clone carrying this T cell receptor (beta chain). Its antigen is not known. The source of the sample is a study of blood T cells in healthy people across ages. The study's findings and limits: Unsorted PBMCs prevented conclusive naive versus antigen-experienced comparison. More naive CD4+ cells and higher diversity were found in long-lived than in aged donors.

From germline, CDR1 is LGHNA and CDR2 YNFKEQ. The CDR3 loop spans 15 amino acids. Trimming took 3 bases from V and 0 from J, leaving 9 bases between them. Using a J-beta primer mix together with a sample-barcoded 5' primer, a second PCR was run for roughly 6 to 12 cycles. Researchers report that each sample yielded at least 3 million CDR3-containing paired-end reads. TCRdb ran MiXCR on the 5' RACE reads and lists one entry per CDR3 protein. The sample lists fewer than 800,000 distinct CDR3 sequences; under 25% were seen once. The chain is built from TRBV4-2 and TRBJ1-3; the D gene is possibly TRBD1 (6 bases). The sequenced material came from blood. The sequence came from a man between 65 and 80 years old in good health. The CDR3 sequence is CASSQLDSSGNTIYF. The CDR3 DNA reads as TGTGCCAGCAGCCAGCTGGACAGCTCTGGAAACACCATATATTTT.